This entry concerns a single T cell receptor beta chain. V was shortened by 5 bases and J by 1 base, with 12 bases between the two germline ends. The CDR3 contains 14 residues. Germline V gene sequence: CDR1 SGHAT, CDR2 FQNNGV. The data originate from a study of beta chain features in type 1 diabetes. The investigators reverse transcribed all of the isolated RNA, so they sequenced expressed TCRB transcripts. The table came from immunoSEQ multiplex PCR; TCRdb's copy has only in-frame clones and leaves some out. This sample yields about 140,000 clones, of which about 7.1% are seen a single time; under 1.5% belongs to the top ten.

The specimen was central memory CD4+ T cells from blood. The J gene is TRBJ2-7, the V gene TRBV11-2, with D unclear. The clonotype comes from a woman aged 25 to 39 in good health. The CDR3 DNA reads TGTGCCAGCAGCCCTCGTGTGCAGTCCTACGAGCAGTACTTC. It translates to CASSPRVQSYEQYF. The full variable domain, rest sourced from reference TRBV11-2 and TRBJ2-7, is EAGVAQSPRYKIIEKRQSVAFWCNPISGHATLYWYQQILGQGPKLLIQFQNNGVVDDSQLPKDRFSAERLKGVDSTLKIQPAKLEDSAVYLCASSPRVQSYEQYFGPGTRLTVT.